Only one count was recorded for the clone carrying this TCR beta chain. Its antigen is undetermined. The data originate from a study of naive and memory T cell subsets. General study results and limits: Between naive and memory subsets, TCR abundance power law exponents differed. Gini index rose across naive, CM, EM and EMRA in CD4 and CD8.

The CDR3 contains 13 residues. CDR1 SGHTS and CDR2 YDEGEE come from the germline V gene. Trimming cost V 7 bases and J 5 bases; bases outside gene matches: 6. Alpha and beta libraries were amplified separately from the second PCR onward. An equimolar mix of two oligonucleotides served as the beta constant-region primer for TRBC1 and TRBC2. The ligated cDNA underwent four PCR rounds using SP2 and nested alpha and beta constant-region primers. From the UMI-ligation and nested PCR reads, TCRdb called clonotypes with MiXCR, one entry per CDR3 protein. The data hold tens of thousands of distinct CDR3 sequences, with around 6.5% observed a single time.

This TCR derives from a human donor in good health. Material for sequencing was central memory CD4+ T cells from blood. V and J are TRBV5-8 and TRBJ1-5, with 7 nucleotides matching TRBD1. The DNA for the CDR3 is TGTGCCAGCGGCGGACAGGCCTATCAGCCCCAGCATTTT. Protein sequence: CASGGQAYQPQHF.